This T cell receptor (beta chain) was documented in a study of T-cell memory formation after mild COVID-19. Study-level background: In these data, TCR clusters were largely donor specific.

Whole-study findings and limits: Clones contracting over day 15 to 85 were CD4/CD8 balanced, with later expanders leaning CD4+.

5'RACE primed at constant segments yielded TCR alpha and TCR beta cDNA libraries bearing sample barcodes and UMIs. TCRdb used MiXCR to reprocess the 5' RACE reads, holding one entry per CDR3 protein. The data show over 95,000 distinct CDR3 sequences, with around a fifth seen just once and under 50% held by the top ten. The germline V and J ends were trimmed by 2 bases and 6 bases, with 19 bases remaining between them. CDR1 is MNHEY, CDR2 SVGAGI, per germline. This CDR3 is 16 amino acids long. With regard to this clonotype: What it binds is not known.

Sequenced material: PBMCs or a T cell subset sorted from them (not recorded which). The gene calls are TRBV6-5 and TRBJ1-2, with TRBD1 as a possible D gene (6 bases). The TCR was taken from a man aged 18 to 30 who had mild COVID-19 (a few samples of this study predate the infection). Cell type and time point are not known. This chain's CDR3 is CASSYEAGAPVNGYTF. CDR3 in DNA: TGTGCCAGCAGTTACGAGGCAGGGGCCCCCGTTAATGGCTACACCTTC.